A single T cell receptor beta chain is shown here with its context. The antigen is unknown. This record belongs to a study of CD4+ T cells in melanoma. Whole-study results and caveats: In melanoma, neoantigen-specific CD4+ T cells reportedly differed in differentiation state. CD8+ T cell, macrophage and B cell function reportedly correlated with neoantigen-specific CD4+ T cells.

The table came from immunoSEQ multiplex PCR; TCRdb's copy has only in-frame clones and leaves some out. Here the sample spans 15,000 to 20,000 clones, under 90% being singletons. The CDR3 contains 14 residues. The germline CDR1 and CDR2 sequences are SGHRS and YFSETQ. V dropped 4 bases and J dropped 11; count of bases not matched to a gene: 9. V and J are TRBV5-1 and TRBJ1-6; 7 nucleotides agree with TRBD1. The specimen was cells from a culture (not recorded whether cultured in vitro). This receptor was identified in a human donor with melanoma. The CDR3 is CASSPRTGDAPLHF. The CDR3 coding sequence is TGCGCCAGCAGCCCCAGGACAGGAGACGCACCCCTCCACTTT. Filled out from reference TRBV5-1 and TRBJ1-6, the complete variable domain reads KAGVTQTPRYLIKTRGQQVTLSCSPISGHRSVSWYQQTPGQGLQFLFEYFSETQRNKGNFPGRFSGRQFSNSRSEMNVSTLELGDSALYLCASSPRTGDAPLHFGNGTRLTVT.